This T cell receptor (beta chain) emerged from a study of T cell repertoires in aging, cancer and after chemotherapy. A mixed TRB-A/B primer pool amplified rearranged TRB by multiplex touch-down PCR. One entry per CDR3 protein, called by TCRdb with MiXCR from the multiplex PCR reads. This table has about 930 distinct CDR3 sequences, about a quarter appearing once. Findings and limits, study-wide: Compared with age-matched healthy donors, untreated hematological or solid cancer patients showed higher blood TCR clonality.

V shed 5 bases and J shed 5 bases, with 9 bases lying between them. The CDR3 extends over 12 amino acids. The germline CDR1 and CDR2 sequences are LNHDA and SQIVND (reference sequence). By share of the sample, this clonotype is large. The antigen remains unidentified. Amplification of TCR beta used genomic DNA extracted from peripheral blood. The sequenced material came from blood. The gene calls are TRBV19 and TRBJ1-2; D not resolved. This TCR was recovered from a human donor with a solid tumor. The CDR3 nucleotides are TGTGCCAGTAGTTTAGGAACATATGGCTACACCTTC. Amino acid sequence: CASSLGTYGYTF.